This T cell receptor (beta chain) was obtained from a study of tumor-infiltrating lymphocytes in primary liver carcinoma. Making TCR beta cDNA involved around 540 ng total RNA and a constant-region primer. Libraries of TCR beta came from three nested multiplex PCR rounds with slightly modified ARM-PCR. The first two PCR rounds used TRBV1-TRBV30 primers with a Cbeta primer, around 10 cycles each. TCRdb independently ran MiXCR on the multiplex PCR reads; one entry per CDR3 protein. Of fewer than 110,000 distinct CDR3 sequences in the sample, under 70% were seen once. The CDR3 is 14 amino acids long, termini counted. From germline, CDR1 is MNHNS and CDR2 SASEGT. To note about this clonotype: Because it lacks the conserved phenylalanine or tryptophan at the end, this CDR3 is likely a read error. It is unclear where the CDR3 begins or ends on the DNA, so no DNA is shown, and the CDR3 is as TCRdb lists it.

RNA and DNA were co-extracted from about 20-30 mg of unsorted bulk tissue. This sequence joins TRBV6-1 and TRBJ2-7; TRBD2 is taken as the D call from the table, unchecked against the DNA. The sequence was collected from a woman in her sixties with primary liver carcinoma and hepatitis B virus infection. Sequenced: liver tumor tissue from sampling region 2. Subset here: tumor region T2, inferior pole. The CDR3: CASSDYGGSYEQYL.